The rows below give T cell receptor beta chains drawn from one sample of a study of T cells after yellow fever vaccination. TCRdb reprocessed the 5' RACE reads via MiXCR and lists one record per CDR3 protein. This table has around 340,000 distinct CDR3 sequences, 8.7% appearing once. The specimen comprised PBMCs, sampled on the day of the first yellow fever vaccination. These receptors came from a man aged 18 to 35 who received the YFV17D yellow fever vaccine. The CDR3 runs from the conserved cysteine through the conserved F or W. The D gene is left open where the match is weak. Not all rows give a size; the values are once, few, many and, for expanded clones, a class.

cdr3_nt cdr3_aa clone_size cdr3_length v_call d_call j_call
TGCGCCAGCAGCTTGGAAAGAGCCCTTAGGGACTCCCCCTACACAGATACGCAGTATTTT CASSLERALRDSPYTDTQYF few 20 TRBV5-1 - TRBJ2-3
TGTGCCAGCTCACCGGGGACAAAAGATACGCAGTATTTT CASSPGTKDTQYF few 13 TRBV18 - TRBJ2-3
TGTGCCAGCGTAAACGACAGGCAAGAGACCCAGTACTTC CASVNDRQETQYF few 13 TRBV2 - TRBJ2-5
TGTGCCAGCAGTTTCCAACAGGGGTCCACAGATACGCAGTATTTT CASSFQQGSTDTQYF - 15 TRBV28 TRBD1 TRBJ2-3
TGCGCCAGCAGCCAACGCCGCGGGGGGGGAGATACGCAGTATTTT CASSQRRGGGDTQYF many 15 TRBV4-3 TRBD2 TRBJ2-3
TGTGCCAGCAGCCAAACGGACAGCAACAATGAGCAGTTCTTC CASSQTDSNNEQFF - 14 TRBV7-9 - TRBJ2-1
TGCAGCGCCAGAAAACGGGGCAGCAACACCGGGGAGCTGTTTTTT CSARKRGSNTGELFF - 15 TRBV29-1 - TRBJ2-2
TGTGCCAGCAGCTTTTTGGACAGATATTCACCCCTCCACTTT CASSFLDRYSPLHF few 14 TRBV7-2 - TRBJ1-6
TGTGCCAGCAGGATGCTGGGCACCATATATTTT CASRMLGTIYF few 11 TRBV12-3/TRBV12-4 - TRBJ1-3
TGTGCCATCAGGCGGGATGTGGGGTCCTACAATGAGCAGTTCTTC CAIRRDVGSYNEQFF few 15 TRBV10-3 - TRBJ2-1
TGTGCCACCCCGCTGGGACAGGGGGCGGTTGGCTACACCTTC CATPLGQGAVGYTF once 14 TRBV28 TRBD1 TRBJ1-2
TGCAGTGCCCCTACACCTAGCGGGGGGGCCAATGAGCAGTTCTTC CSAPTPSGGANEQFF many 15 TRBV20-1 TRBD2 TRBJ2-1
TGTGCCAGCAGCTTGCGACAGGACTCCTACGAGCAGTACTTC CASSLRQDSYEQYF - 14 TRBV7-8 - TRBJ2-7
TGTGCCAGCAGCTTGTACGAGAACACTGAAGCTTTCTTT CASSLYENTEAFF - 13 TRBV5-4 - TRBJ1-1
TGTGCCACCAGCAGAGGCACAGGGACGAGCTCCTACGAGCAGTACTTC CATSRGTGTSSYEQYF few 16 TRBV15 - TRBJ2-7
TGCAGTGCTAGACAGGGCACAAGGAACACTGAAGCTTTCTTT CSARQGTRNTEAFF - 14 TRBV20-1 - TRBJ1-1
TGTGCCAGCAGCGGGGGTGCAGGGAGGGAAGCTTTCTTT CASSGGAGREAFF many 13 TRBV7-2 - TRBJ1-1
TGTGCCATCAGAGGACAGGGTTCCTCTGGGGCCAACGTCCTGACTTTC CAIRGQGSSGANVLTF few 16 TRBV10-3 TRBD1 TRBJ2-6
TGTGCCAGCAGCTTAGACAGATCGTCTTACGAGCAGTACTTC CASSLDRSSYEQYF - 14 TRBV7-8 - TRBJ2-7
TGTGCCAGCAGCTTATACGAGAGCACTGAAGCTTCCTTT CASSLYESTEASF - 13 TRBV7-3 - TRBJ1-1
TGTGCCAGTAGTCAAGGACTACCCGGCAACAATGAGCAGTTCTTC CASSQGLPGNNEQFF - 15 TRBV19 - TRBJ2-1
TGTGCCAGTAGTATAGTTCCGGGACAGGGGAGTAGCACTGAAGCTTTCTTT CASSIVPGQGSSTEAFF - 17 TRBV19 TRBD1 TRBJ1-1
TGTGCCACCAGCCGGACAGGACAAGAGACCCAGTACTTC CATSRTGQETQYF few 13 TRBV24-1 TRBD1 TRBJ2-5
TGTGCTAGCAGCCCCCGGACAGGGCCCTATGAGACCCAGTACTTC CASSPRTGPYETQYF few 15 TRBV7-7 TRBD1 TRBJ2-5
TGTGCCAGCCGAGGGGACTCCTACAATGAGCAGTTCTTC CASRGDSYNEQFF - 13 TRBV2 - TRBJ2-1
TGTGCCAGCAGCCAAGCCAACACTGAAGCTTTCTTT CASSQANTEAFF many 12 TRBV3-1 - TRBJ1-1
TGTGCCAGCTCACCAGACAGTATCCAGTACTTC CASSPDSIQYF - 11 TRBV18 - TRBJ2-4
TGTGCCAGCAGCGTACAAGACAGGGTTGGGAATCAGCCCCAGCATTTT CASSVQDRVGNQPQHF - 16 TRBV21-1 - TRBJ1-5
TGTGCCAGCACCCCCACGGGATACGAGCAGTACTTC CASTPTGYEQYF few 12 TRBV12-3/TRBV12-4 - TRBJ2-7
TGCAGCGTTGAAGAAGCTGAGCAGTTCTTC CSVEEAEQFF - 10 TRBV29-1 - TRBJ2-1
TGTGCCAGCAGCAACAGGGACCACCAAGAGACCCAGTACTTC CASSNRDHQETQYF many 14 TRBV27 - TRBJ2-5
TGTGCCAGCAGCCGGGAGCTCTACACAGATACGCAGTATTTT CASSRELYTDTQYF - 14 TRBV7-2 - TRBJ2-3
TGCGCCAGCAGCCAAGGAGGCTGGGGGCAGGAGCAGTTCTTC CASSQGGWGQEQFF few 14 TRBV4-1 - TRBJ2-1
TGTGCCAGCAGCCAGGCGGCGAGGGGAGATGGGGAGACCCAGTACTTC CASSQAARGDGETQYF many 16 TRBV4-2 - TRBJ2-5
TGTACCTGCAGTGCCGCGACTTTGCGGGGGGGCCTCGGCGGGGAGCTGTTTTTT CTCSAATLRGGLGGELFF few 18 TRBV3-1 TRBD2 TRBJ2-2
TGTGCCAGCAGTTTTCGAGGGGAGACCCAGTACTTC CASSFRGETQYF many 12 TRBV12-3/TRBV12-4 - TRBJ2-5
TGTGCCAGCTCACCATCGAGCACTGAAGCTTTCTTT CASSPSSTEAFF many 12 TRBV18 - TRBJ1-1
TGCGCCAGCAGCCAAGTCCGTATGAACACCGGGGAGCTGTTTTTT CASSQVRMNTGELFF many 15 TRBV4-3 - TRBJ2-2
TGCAGTGCTAGCGACAGGGCGATAGATACGCAGTATTTT CSASDRAIDTQYF few 13 TRBV20-1 TRBD1 TRBJ2-3
TGTGCCAGCAGCTTCCCGCAGAACACTGAAGCTTTCTTT CASSFPQNTEAFF - 13 TRBV5-6 - TRBJ1-1
TGCAGTGCTCCCTCCTCGGTGGGCACAGATACGCAGTATTTT CSAPSSVGTDTQYF - 14 TRBV20-1 - TRBJ2-3
TGTGCCAGCAGCGCAGACAGGGGTTCGTATAATTCACCCCTCCACTTT CASSADRGSYNSPLHF few 16 TRBV9 TRBD1 TRBJ1-6
TGTGCCAGCAGTCCGGGGGAGGGGGGCAGTTTTGAAAAACTGTTTTTT CASSPGEGGSFEKLFF few 16 TRBV12-3/TRBV12-4 - TRBJ1-4
TGTGCCAGCAGGCAGGGCCCGGGGCAGCCCCAGCATTTT CASRQGPGQPQHF - 13 TRBV6-5 - TRBJ1-5
TGCGCCAGCAGCCAGAGAGGGACAGGGGCAGATACGCAGTATTTT CASSQRGTGADTQYF - 15 TRBV4-3 TRBD1 TRBJ2-3
TGTGCCAGCAGTGAAGGGCCCCCGGGACAGGGGAATCAGCCCCAGCATTTT CASSEGPPGQGNQPQHF few 17 TRBV6-1 TRBD1 TRBJ1-5
TGCGCCAGCAGCCTAAAAGGTGTGGCCGAGCAGTTCTTC CASSLKGVAEQFF - 13 TRBV4-3 - TRBJ2-1
TGCAGTGCTACCCCCTTTGCGGGCTCCTACGAGCAGTACTTC CSATPFAGSYEQYF - 14 TRBV20-1 - TRBJ2-7
TGCGCCAGCAGTGAGTGGAGGGCCGAAGGAAACACCATATATTTT CASSEWRAEGNTIYF few 15 TRBV10-2 - TRBJ1-3
TGTGCCAGCAGCCAAGATGGGACTAGTCTGTTCTTC CASSQDGTSLFF many 12 TRBV4-2 TRBD2 TRBJ2-1
TGTGCCAGCAACCTAGGACAGGGGGTTAACTATGGCTACACCTTC CASNLGQGVNYGYTF many 15 TRBV12-3/TRBV12-4 TRBD1 TRBJ1-2
TGTGCCAGCAGTTACTCACGGGCAACTGTCGGCTACACCTTC CASSYSRATVGYTF many 14 TRBV6-5 - TRBJ1-2
TGCGCCAGCAGCCCTAGCGGACTAGCGGGGGGGAGGATTCAGTACTTC CASSPSGLAGGRIQYF - 16 TRBV4-1 TRBD2 TRBJ2-4